This T cell receptor (beta chain) was recovered during a study of cytomegalovirus exposure and HLA in healthy donors (dated by TCRdb to between 2016 and 2019). Context from the whole study: An earlier analysis of approximately 640 of the donors reported 250 to 350 Gb of sequence data and 100 million to 130 million unique TCR beta sequences from 150 million to 200 million T cells. Roughly 300 gigabases of sequencing data and approximately 84 million unique TCR sequences were included in an early release covering 550 to 800 HLA-typed donors. Among the roughly 380 genotyped donors, 81% belonged to the genetic ancestry cluster associated with self-reported Caucasian donors. The study aimed to test whether cataloging public T cell receptors could reveal signatures of past pathogen exposure. The study used immunosequencing to profile the T cell repertoires of 666 subjects and linked those repertoires to cytomegalovirus serostatus. In addition to the first cohort of 666 subjects, a separate validation cohort of 120 different subjects was used. The study combined high-throughput TCR immunosequencing, statistical association of individual TCRs with disease status, and machine learning to predict cytomegalovirus infection status. In a later analysis, previously published TCR beta repertoires from fewer than 750 donors were re-analyzed and high-resolution HLA genotyping was added so that TCR occurrence patterns could be studied. In the later analysis, no new phenotypic data were used to find candidate immune exposures; instead, reliance was placed on TCR beta sequences and their occurrence across donors. An earlier analysis of more than 450 of the donors used high-throughput TCR beta sequencing to judge whether each TCR beta V gene segment behaved as functional or pseudogenic. Donor age, sex, ethnicity and CMV serostatus were compiled alongside the repertoire data. A later genetic analysis took genome-wide SNP genotypes for about three fifths of the 666 donors and used that subset as a discovery cohort. Every discovery cohort repertoire had been produced on one sequencing platform. Class I and class II HLA loci were covered by the typing at four-digit resolution. Typing coverage varied by locus: roughly 629-640 donors for A, B, C, DRB1 and DQB1; approximately 560 for DQA1; 600 to 610 for DPA1; 450 to 480 for DPB1. Because of strong linkage in the cohort, five DR-DQ haplotypes were treated as single units for association and clustering. Among 398 genotyped donors of the cohort, an average of about 240,000 unique TCR beta nucleotide sequences were sequenced per donor, roughly a sixth of them non-productive. Broader findings and caveats from the paper: Linkage disequilibrium might explain the correlated functional status among segregating V segments, but an unknown experimental factor could not be excluded. Some IMGT-functional V segments, including TRBV6-2 and TRBV6-3, could not be told apart with the 87-base-pair reads, so those segments were excluded. A later genetic analysis reported fewer N-insertions in productive TCRs among donors in an Asian-associated ancestry cluster than the roughly 700-donor mean. Several of the top co-occurrence clusters appeared to be linked to parvovirus B19, influenza, CMV and Epstein-Barr virus, according to a later analysis. The study gave a list of roughly 150 TCR beta chains associated with cytomegalovirus. V-gene and J-gene trimming of TCR beta chains was associated with a missense DCLRE1C variant in a later genetic analysis, and the association was replicated in an independent cohort. In an earlier analysis of about 550 of the donors, most TCR beta V segments were observed in productive rearrangements about 87% or about 30% of the time, broadly matching IMGT annotations. This cohort had only TCR beta chains sequenced, and the lack of alpha or paired-chain data limited which features could be detected. Across donors, most TCR sequences were observed very rarely, whereas some public TCRs were present in many individuals. Cytomegalovirus status was reported to be diagnosed by the classifier with high specificity and sensitivity in both the original and validation cohorts. The sequencing pipeline was judged likely to have produced a cluster of highly shared sequence variants as a technical artifact. Strong co-occurrence of HLA alleles, especially DR and DQ, made assigning TCR associations to individual alleles difficult. Presence/absence analyses assumed roughly uniform sequencing depth across donors, an assumption that may not hold. A later analysis found that HLA-associated TCR beta chains were more clonally expanded and had lower generation probabilities than equally common non-associated chains. Immune exposure information for the cohort was limited to CMV serostatus. The authors suggested that the approach could potentially be extended to other disease states and immunological phenotypes. A few of the identified cytomegalovirus-associated TCR beta chains were confirmed in vitro to be specific for cytomegalovirus antigens. A further reported finding was that TCR beta sequences accurately predicted the HLA-A and HLA-B alleles for most subjects in the first cohort. At a false discovery rate of 0.05, a later analysis linked 15,000 to 20,000 TCR beta sequences to specific HLA alleles. A later analysis found that TCR association rates varied across HLA loci, with DRB1 alleles showing the most associated TCRs and HLA-C alleles the fewest. Because counts were too low, approximately 15 rarely observed V segments, including chromosome 9 orphons, were excluded from the earlier analysis of roughly 580 of the donors. In a later analysis, most CMV-associated TCR beta chains were found to appear HLA-restricted, with HLA associations seemingly driven largely by CMV exposure. Because HLA typing was missing for some donors at each locus, association tests included only the typed subset.

In total, 600 or so healthy bone marrow donors made up the cohort. At the time of sampling, all cohort members were nominally healthy, though unrecorded immune exposures were likely present. The donor was CMV seronegative and belonged to the group of roughly 330 seronegative cohort members. A peripheral blood sample was provided by each donor, and peripheral blood mononuclear cells were used for TCR beta sequencing. The Qiagen DNeasy Blood Extraction Kit was used to extract genomic DNA from the blood cell samples. Remarks on this clone: The antigen it recognizes is unknown. No quality values exist for individual bases; no much larger clone is one base distant.

Germline trimming amounts to 3 bases on V and 3 bases on J, with 8 as the count of junction bases outside the gene matches. The CDR3 holds 18 amino acids from the cysteine to the phenylalanine. Just the 54-base CDR3 DNA is kept, in frame starting at base 1. The germline V gene specifies MNHNS as CDR1 and SASEGT as CDR2. The protocol used for the library was the immunoSEQ multiplex PCR assay. For the multiplex PCR, a mixture combining 60 forward primers for TCR Vbeta segments and 13 reverse primers for TCR Jbeta segments was used. The CDR3 region of rearranged TCR beta genes was amplified from genomic DNA with a multiplex PCR assay. On the Illumina HiSeq System, the amplified TCR beta libraries were sequenced as 87-base-pair reads. The source study handled its data this way. Across the roughly 700 repertoires, a later analysis counted 80 million or so unique TCR beta chains, 9.5 million to 13 million of which were shared by at least two donors. A nearest-neighbor algorithm error-corrected the raw reads and collapsed the reads into unique sequences, merging closely related sequences to remove PCR and sequencing errors. V, D and J gene segments were assigned by aligning CDR3 sequences to IMGT reference sequences. For a sequence to be retained, at least a six-nucleotide match to both a V gene segment and a J gene segment was required. A rearrangement counted as productive if the CDR3 had no stop codons and remained in frame with V and J, and every other rearrangement counted as non-productive. CDR3 was defined according to IMGT convention as the region running from the second conserved V-encoded cysteine to the conserved J-encoded phenylalanine. Sequences without an unambiguous match to a single V gene segment were excluded from the earlier analysis of about 640 of the donors. An earlier analysis of 587 of the donors classified V segments as functional when productive rearrangements were above 56.7% and as segregating when the standard deviation between donors was above 5%. A statistical classification framework was developed to diagnose cytomegalovirus status using the catalog of TCR beta chain sequences. A later analysis assigned V and J genes by comparing TCR nucleotide sequences with IMGT/GENE-DB human TR gene sequences. In a later analysis, CDR3 sequences and most-parsimonious VDJ recombination scenarios were assigned using the TCRdist pipeline. In a later analysis, every TCR beta chain was defined by the combination of its CDR3 amino acid sequence and its V-gene family, and reads without a unique V-gene family were dropped. In a later analysis, approximately 640 highly shared, low-generation-probability nucleotide sequences were removed to address suspected cross-contamination and a sequencing artifact. A later analysis calculated a clonal expansion index for each public chain from normalized within-repertoire ranks of inferred template counts. In a later analysis, generation probabilities were computed using a VDJ recombination model fitted to out-of-frame rearrangements, and the results were checked against IGoR. In a later analysis, TCR-TCR, TCR-HLA and TCR-CMV co-occurrence was scored with hypergeometric tests, and a repertoire-size bias correction was applied to TCR pairs. False discovery rates were estimated in a later analysis by permuting HLA or CMV assignments 20 times. A later analysis grouped co-occurring TCRs with DBSCAN, adding TCRdist sequence similarity when clustering within HLA-allele-positive subsets. Co-occurrence clustering excluded repertoires with fewer than 30,000 or more than 120,000 public chains, plus five with anomalous nucleotide sharing. Sourced from immuneACCESS, this table was stored by TCRdb with only in-frame sequences that have V and J called. A share of the clones is absent; for the studies checked, an unresolved V gene accounts for under half, and the remainder has no known explanation. That table furnishes V, J and clone size, whereas the DNA furnished D and trimming. The sample contains roughly 150,000 clones, about 74% of them found a single time. Around 3.1% of the sample lies in the top ten.

Input material: PBMCs. The origin of this receptor is a male donor in good health and CMV-seronegative. This chain is built from TRBV6-1 and TRBJ2-1; 13 central nucleotides agree with TRBD2. CDR3 region: CASSDLGLAGVNYNEQFF. The DNA sequence reads TGTGCCAGCAGTGACCTCGGACTAGCGGGGGTTAACTACAATGAGCAGTTCTTC.